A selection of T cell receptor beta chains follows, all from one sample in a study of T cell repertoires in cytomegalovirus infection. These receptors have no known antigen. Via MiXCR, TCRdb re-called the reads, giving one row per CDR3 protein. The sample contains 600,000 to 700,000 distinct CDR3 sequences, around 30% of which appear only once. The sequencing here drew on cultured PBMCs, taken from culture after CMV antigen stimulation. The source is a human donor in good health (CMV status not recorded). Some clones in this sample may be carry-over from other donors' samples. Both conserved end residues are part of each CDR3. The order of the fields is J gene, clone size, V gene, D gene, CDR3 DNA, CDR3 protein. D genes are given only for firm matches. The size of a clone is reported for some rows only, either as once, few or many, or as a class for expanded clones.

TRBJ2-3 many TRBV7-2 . TGTGCCAGCAGCTTATTTGGCGGACCAAGCACAGATACGCAGTATTTT CASSLFGGPSTDTQYF
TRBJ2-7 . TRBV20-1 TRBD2 TGCAGTGCTACATTAGCGGGAGTCTCATGGCAGTACTTC CSATLAGVSWQYF
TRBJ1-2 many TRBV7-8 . TGTGCCAGCAGCTTGGACCCCTATCTATATGGCTACACCTTC CASSLDPYLYGYTF
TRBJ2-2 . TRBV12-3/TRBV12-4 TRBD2 TGTGCCAGCAGTTGGTCTAGCGGGACTACCGGGGAGCTGTTTTTT CASSWSSGTTGELFF
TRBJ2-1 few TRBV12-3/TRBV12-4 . TGTGCCAGCACCGACTATGGGGGCCTTAAGAACAATGAGCAGTTCTTC CASTDYGGLKNNEQFF
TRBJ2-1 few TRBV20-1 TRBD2 TGCAGTGCAATAATCAGCGGGAGGGCCAGGACCTACAATGAGCAGTTCTTC CSAIISGRARTYNEQFF
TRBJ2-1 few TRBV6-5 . TGTGCCAGCAGTTACTCATGGGGGGTAGGTAATGAGCAGTTCTTC CASSYSWGVGNEQFF
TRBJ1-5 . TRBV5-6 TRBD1 TGTGCCAGCAGCACGCAGACAGGGCTCCAGCCCCAGCATTTT CASSTQTGLQPQHF
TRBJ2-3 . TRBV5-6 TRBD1 TGTGCCAGCAGCTCAATCCGCGACAGGGAGACAGATACGCAGTATTTT CASSSIRDRETDTQYF
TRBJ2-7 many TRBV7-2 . TGTGCCAGCAGCTCTCCTTTGACAGGAAGATTTACCTACGAGCAGTACTTC CASSSPLTGRFTYEQYF
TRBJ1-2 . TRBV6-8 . TGTGCCAGCAGGAACCTTTATCCCGAGAGCTATGGCGGCTACACCTTC CASRNLYPESYGGYTF
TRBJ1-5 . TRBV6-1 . TGTGCCAGCACCCTGCACCAAGGGGCAGGAAATCAGCCCCAGCATTTT CASTLHQGAGNQPQHF
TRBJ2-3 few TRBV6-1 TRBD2 TGTGCCAGCAGGGGGGGCGGGAGGCCCACAGATACGCAGTATTTT CASRGGGRPTDTQYF
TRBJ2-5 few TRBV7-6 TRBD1 TGTGCCAGCAGCCATTCAGGGGGCGGAGAGACCCAGTACTTC CASSHSGGGETQYF
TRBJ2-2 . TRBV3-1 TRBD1 TGTGCCAGCGGGACAGGGCACACCGGGGAGCTGTTTTTT CASGTGHTGELFF
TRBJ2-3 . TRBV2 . TGTGCCAGCAGTGAAAGGGTCGACACAGATACGCAGTATTTT CASSERVDTDTQYF
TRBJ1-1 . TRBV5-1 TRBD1 TGCGCCAGCAGCTTGGAGGCAGTCAGGGGGTCGGCTGAAGCTTTCTTT CASSLEAVRGSAEAFF
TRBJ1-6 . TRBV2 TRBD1 TGTGCCAGCACCTCGGACAGGAATTCACCCCTCCACTTT CASTSDRNSPLHF
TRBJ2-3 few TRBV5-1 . TGCGCCAGCAGCTTGAAAGCCGGCACAGATACGCAGTATTTT CASSLKAGTDTQYF
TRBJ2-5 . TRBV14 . TGTGCCAGCAGCCAAGATCGTAGGGAGACCCAGTACTTC CASSQDRRETQYF
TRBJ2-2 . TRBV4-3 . TGCGCCAGCAGCCTCCGGCAGGGGTTTAGCACCGGGGAGCTGTTTTTT CASSLRQGFSTGELFF
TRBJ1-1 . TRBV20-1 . TGCAGTGCTAGACCCGGGTTCCGCACTGAAGCTTTCTTT CSARPGFRTEAFF
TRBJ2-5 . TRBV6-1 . TGTGCCAGCAGTCAGGACAGATCCCAAGAGACCCAGTACTTC CASSQDRSQETQYF
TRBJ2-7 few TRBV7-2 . TGTGCCAGTACGAGGGGGTTTGGCTCCTACGAGCAGTACTTC CASTRGFGSYEQYF
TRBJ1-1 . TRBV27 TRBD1 TGTGCCAGCAGCCTCACCGGGGGGACAGGCCTAGGGACTGAAGCTTTCTTT CASSLTGGTGLGTEAFF
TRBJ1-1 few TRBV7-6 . TGTGCCAGCAGTAGGGGGGGGATTCGGGACACTGAAGCTTTCTTT CASSRGGIRDTEAFF
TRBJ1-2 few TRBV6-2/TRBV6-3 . TGTGCCAGCAGTTACAGTCTCTATGGCTACACCTTC CASSYSLYGYTF
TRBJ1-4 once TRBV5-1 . TGCGCCAGCAGCTTGGCCTACGCCGCAACGGGACGGCGGAATGAAAAACTGTTTTTT CASSLAYAATGRRNEKLFF
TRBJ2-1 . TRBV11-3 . TGTGCCAGCAGCTCAAACCCTGGCAATGAGCAGTTCTTC CASSSNPGNEQFF
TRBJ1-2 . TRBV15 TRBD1 TGTGCCACCAGCAGTCTAGACACAGGGGGCTATGGCTACACCTTC CATSSLDTGGYGYTF
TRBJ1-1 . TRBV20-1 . TGCAGTGCTAGCGGGAGAACTGAAGCTTTCTTT CSASGRTEAFF
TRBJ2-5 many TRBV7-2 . TGTGCCAGCAGCTTAGTTCTGGGTTACACAAAAGAGACCCAGTACTTC CASSLVLGYTKETQYF